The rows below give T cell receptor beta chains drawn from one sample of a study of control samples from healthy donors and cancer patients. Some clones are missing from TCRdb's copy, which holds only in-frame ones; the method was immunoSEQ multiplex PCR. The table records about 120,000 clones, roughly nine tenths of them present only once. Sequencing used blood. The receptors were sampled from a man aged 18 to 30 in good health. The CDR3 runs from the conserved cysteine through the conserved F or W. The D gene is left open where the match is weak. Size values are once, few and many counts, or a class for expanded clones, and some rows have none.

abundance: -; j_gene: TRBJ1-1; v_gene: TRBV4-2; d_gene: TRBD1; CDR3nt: TGTGCCAGCAGCCCGGGGACAGGCACTGAAGCTTTCTTT; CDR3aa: CASSPGTGTEAFF
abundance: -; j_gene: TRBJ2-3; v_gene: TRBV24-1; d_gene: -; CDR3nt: TGTGCCACCAGTGATTTCGGAGGGAGGTCAAGCACAGATACGCAGTATTTT; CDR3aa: CATSDFGGRSSTDTQYF
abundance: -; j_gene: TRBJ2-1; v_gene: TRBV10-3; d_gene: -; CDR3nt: TGTGCCGTCAGTGAGCCGGACAGTACCTCCTACAATGAGCAGTTCTTC; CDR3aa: CAVSEPDSTSYNEQFF
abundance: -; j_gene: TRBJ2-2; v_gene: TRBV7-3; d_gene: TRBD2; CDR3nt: TGTGCCAGCGGCCCCCAAGCGGGGCACGGGGAGCTGTTTTTT; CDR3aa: CASGPQAGHGELFF
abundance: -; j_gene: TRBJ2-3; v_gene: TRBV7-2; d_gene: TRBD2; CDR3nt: TGTGCCAGCAGCCGCGGGACTAGCGGGAGGATGTATACGCAGTATTTT; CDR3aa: CASSRGTSGRMYTQYF
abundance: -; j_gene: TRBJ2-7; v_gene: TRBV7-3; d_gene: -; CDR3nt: TGTGCCAGCGCCGAGGGGGACGAGCAGTACTTC; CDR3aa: CASAEGDEQYF
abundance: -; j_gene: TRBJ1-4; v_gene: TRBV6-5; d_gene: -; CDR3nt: TGTGCCAGCAGAAGGGACCTCGCAACTAATGAAAAACTGTTTTTT; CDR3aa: CASRRDLATNEKLFF
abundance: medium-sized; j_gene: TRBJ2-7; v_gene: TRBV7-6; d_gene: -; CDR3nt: TGTGCCAGCAGCTTACGGGTGGGCGAGCAGTACTTC; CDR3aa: CASSLRVGEQYF
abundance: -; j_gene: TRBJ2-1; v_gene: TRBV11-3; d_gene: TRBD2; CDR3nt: TGTGCCAGCAGCTTAGAGAGCGGGAGTGTAAATGAGCAGTTCTTC; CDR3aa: CASSLESGSVNEQFF
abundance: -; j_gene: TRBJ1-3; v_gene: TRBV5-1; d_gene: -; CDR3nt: TGCGCCAGCAGCACGGGGACACCCGGAAACACCATATATTTT; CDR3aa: CASSTGTPGNTIYF
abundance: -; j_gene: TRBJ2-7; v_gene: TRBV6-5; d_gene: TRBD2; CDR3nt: TGTGCCAGCAGTTTAATAGCGGGAGACAACTCCTACGAGCAGTACTTC; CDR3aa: CASSLIAGDNSYEQYF
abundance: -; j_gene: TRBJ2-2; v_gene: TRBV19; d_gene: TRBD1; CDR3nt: TGTGCCAGTAGTGTGGACAGGGGGTCCGGGGAGCTGTTTTTT; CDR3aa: CASSVDRGSGELFF
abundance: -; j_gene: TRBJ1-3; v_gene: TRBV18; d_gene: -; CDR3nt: TGTGCCAGCTCACCCTCCCAGGGCTCTGGAAACACCATATATTTT; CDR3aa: CASSPSQGSGNTIYF
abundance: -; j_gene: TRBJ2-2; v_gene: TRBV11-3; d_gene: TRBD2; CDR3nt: TGTGCCAGCAGCTTATCCTTAGCGGGAGCGGTCGGGGAGCTGTTTTTT; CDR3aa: CASSLSLAGAVGELFF
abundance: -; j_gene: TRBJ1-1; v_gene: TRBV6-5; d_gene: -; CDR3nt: TGTGCCAGCAGGGGTCATCTGAACACTGAAGCTTTCTTT; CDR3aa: CASRGHLNTEAFF
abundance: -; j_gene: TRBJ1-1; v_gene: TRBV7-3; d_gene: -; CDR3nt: TGTGCCAGCAGCTTAAACGGGGGCATGAACACTGAAGCTTTCTTT; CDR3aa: CASSLNGGMNTEAFF
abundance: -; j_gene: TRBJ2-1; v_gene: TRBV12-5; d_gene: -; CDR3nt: TGTGCTAGTGTTCCCGGTCGGGAGAGTAAGAATGAGCAGTTCTTC; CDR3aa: CASVPGRESKNEQFF
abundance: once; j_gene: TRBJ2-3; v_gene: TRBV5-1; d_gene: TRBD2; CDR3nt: TGCGCCAGCAGGGTTCCGGGACTAGCGGGAGGTATTACAGATACGCAGTATTTT; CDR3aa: CASRVPGLAGGITDTQYF
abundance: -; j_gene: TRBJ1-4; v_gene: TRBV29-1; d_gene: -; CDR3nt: TGCAGCACCCAGGGAGATGCAACTAATGAAAAACTGTTTTTT; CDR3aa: CSTQGDATNEKLFF
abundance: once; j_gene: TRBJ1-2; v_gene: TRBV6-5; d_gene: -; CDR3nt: TGTGCCAGCAGTACGGACGGATCTAACTATGGCTACACCTTC; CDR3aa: CASSTDGSNYGYTF
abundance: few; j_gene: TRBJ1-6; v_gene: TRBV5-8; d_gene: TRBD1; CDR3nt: TGTGCCAGCAGCTTGGGGACAGGGGCCCTCCACTTT; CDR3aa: CASSLGTGALHF
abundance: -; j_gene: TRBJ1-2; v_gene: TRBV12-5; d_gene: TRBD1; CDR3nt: TGTGCTAGTGGTTTGTCAGGGGGCTCAGGAGGTGGCTACACCTTC; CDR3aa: CASGLSGGSGGGYTF
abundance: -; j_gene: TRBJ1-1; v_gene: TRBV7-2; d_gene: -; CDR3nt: TGTGCCAGCCGAGTGGGGCAGGGCAAAGCTTTCTTT; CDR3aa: CASRVGQGKAFF
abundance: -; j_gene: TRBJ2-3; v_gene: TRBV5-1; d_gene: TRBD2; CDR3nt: TGCGCCAGCAGCGCGGGACTAGCGGGCGTCGGGGGCACAGATACGCAGTATTTT; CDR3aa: CASSAGLAGVGGTDTQYF
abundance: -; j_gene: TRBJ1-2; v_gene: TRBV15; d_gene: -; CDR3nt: TGTGCCACCAGCAGAGACATACCCAGCTATGGCTACACCTTC; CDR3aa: CATSRDIPSYGYTF
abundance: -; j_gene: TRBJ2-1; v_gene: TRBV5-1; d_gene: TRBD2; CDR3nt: TGCGCCAGCAGCTTGGCAAAGCGGGAGGCCGTCGTCAATGAGCAGTTCTTC; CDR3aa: CASSLAKREAVVNEQFF
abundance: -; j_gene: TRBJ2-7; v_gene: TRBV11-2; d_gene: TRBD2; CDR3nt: TGTGCCAGCAGCTTAGTGGGGACTAGCGGGAGCTACGAGCAGTACTTC; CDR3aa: CASSLVGTSGSYEQYF
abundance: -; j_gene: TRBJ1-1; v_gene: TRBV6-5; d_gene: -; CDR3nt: TGTGCCAGCAGACCGACATACCTCCGAGAAGCTTTCTTT; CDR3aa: CASRPTYLREAFF
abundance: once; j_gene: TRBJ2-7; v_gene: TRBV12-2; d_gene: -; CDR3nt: TGTGCAAGTCGCTTACGTACCTACGAGCAGTACTTC; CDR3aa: CASRLRTYEQYF
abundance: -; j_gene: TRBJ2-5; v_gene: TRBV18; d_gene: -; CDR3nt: TGTGCCAGCTCACGGCCCTTGGTGGGGATGGCGGAGACCCAGTACTTC; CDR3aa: CASSRPLVGMAETQYF
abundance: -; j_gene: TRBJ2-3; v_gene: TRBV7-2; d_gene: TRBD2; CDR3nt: TGTGCCAGCAGCTACCTAGCGGCTAGCACAGATACGCAGTATTTT; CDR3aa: CASSYLAASTDTQYF
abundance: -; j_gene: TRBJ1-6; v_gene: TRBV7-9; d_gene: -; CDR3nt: TGTGCCAGCAGCTACCCTGGGTCGGCGGGTGGTATTTCACCCCTCCACTTT; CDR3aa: CASSYPGSAGGISPLHF
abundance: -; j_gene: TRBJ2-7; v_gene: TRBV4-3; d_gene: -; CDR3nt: TGCGCCAGCAGCCAAGTTCCGGGGAAGTCGTCCTACGAGCAGTACTTC; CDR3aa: CASSQVPGKSSYEQYF
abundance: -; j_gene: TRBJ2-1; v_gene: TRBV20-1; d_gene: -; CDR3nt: TGCAGTGCTAGTGAAGGGCTCAATGAGCAGTTCTTC; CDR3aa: CSASEGLNEQFF
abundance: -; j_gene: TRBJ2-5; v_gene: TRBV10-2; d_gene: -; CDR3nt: TGCGCCAGCAGTGAGAATCGCAGGGAAGACGGGATCGGTGGTCAAGAGACCCAGTACTTC; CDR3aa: CASSENRREDGIGGQETQYF
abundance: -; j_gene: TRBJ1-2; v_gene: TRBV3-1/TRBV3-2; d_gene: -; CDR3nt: TGTGCCAGCAGCCAAGAGGAAAGAAGGTACACCTTC; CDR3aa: CASSQEERRYTF
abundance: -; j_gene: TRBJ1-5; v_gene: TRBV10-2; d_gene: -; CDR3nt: TGCGCCAGCAGTGGGGGGGGGATTAATCAGCCCCAGCATTTT; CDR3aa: CASSGGGINQPQHF
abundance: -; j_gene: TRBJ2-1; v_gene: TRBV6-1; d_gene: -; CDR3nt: TGTGCCAGCAGTGAAGAGGCCCCGTTTAGCTCCTACAATGAGCAGTTCTTC; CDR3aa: CASSEEAPFSSYNEQFF
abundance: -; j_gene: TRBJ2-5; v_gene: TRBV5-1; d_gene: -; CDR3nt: TGCGCCAGCAGACCGGCGTCCCAAGAGACCCAGTACTTC; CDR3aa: CASRPASQETQYF
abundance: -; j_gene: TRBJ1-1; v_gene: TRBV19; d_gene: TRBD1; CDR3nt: TGTGCCAGTAGTATAGATACAGGGGGCACCACTGAAGCTTTCTTT; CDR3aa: CASSIDTGGTTEAFF
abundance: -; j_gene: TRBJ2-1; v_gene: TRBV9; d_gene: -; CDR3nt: TGTGCCAGCAGCGGTATACATGAGCAGTTCTTC; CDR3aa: CASSGIHEQFF
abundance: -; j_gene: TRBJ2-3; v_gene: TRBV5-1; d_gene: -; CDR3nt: TGCGCCAGCAGCTTGGATGGGTCTCAAGGTTCGCAGTATTTT; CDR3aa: CASSLDGSQGSQYF
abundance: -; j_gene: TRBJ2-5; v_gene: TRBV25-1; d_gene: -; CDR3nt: TGTGCCAGCAGTGCGACCTTTTACCAAGAGACCCAGTACTTC; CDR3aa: CASSATFYQETQYF
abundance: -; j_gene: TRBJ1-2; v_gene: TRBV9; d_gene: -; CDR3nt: TGTGCCAGCAGCGTAGGTCCAGGGATCTATGGCTACACCTTC; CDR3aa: CASSVGPGIYGYTF
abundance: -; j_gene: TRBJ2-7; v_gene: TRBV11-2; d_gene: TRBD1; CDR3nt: TGTGCCAGCAGCTTGCCGGACAGGGGGTTATACGAGCAGTACTTC; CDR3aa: CASSLPDRGLYEQYF
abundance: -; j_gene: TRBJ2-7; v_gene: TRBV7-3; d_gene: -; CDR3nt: TGTGCCAGCAGCCCAGACAGGAACTCCTACGAGCAGTACTTC; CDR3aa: CASSPDRNSYEQYF
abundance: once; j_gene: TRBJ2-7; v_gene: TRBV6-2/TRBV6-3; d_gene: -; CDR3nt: TGTGCCAGCAGCGGACAGACCTACGAGCAGTACTTC; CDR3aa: CASSGQTYEQYF
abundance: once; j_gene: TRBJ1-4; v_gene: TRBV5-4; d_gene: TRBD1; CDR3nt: TGTGCCAGCAGTAAAGGGACAGGTAGTAATGAAAAACTGTTTTTT; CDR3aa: CASSKGTGSNEKLFF
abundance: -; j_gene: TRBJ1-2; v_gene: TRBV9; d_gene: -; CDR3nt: TGTGCCAGCAGTGACAGTGCTAACTATGGCTACACCTTC; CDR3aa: CASSDSANYGYTF
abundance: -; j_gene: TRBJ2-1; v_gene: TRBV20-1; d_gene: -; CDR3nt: TGCAGTGCTAGTTCCTGGAGCGGGCCCCACAATGAGCAGTTCTTC; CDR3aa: CSASSWSGPHNEQFF
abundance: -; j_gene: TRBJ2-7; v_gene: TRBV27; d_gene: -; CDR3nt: TGTGCCAGCAGTTTACCGCAGTGGGGGGCAGAGCAGTACTTC; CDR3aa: CASSLPQWGAEQYF
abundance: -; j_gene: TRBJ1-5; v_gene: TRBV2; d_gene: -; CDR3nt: TGTGCCAGCAGATCACAGGGAAATAATCAGCCCCAGCATTTT; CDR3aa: CASRSQGNNQPQHF
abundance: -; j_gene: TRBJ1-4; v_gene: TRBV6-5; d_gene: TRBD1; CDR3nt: TGTGCCAGCGTAATTACAGGGGACTCGGGTGAAAAACTGTTTTTT; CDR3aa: CASVITGDSGEKLFF
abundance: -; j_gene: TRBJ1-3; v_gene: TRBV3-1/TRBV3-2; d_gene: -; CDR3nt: TGTGCCAGCAGCCAAGACAGAAGCTCTGGAAACACCATATATTTT; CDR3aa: CASSQDRSSGNTIYF